Shown below are 9 T cell receptor beta chains from a single sample sequenced in a study of early T cells in non-severe SARS-CoV-2 infection. MiXCR was run by TCRdb on the 5' RACE reads, yielding one entry per CDR3 protein. The sample has 65,000 to 85,000 distinct CDR3 sequences, 15% to 18% seen once. Sample: whole blood. These receptors were obtained from an adult who was a healthcare worker with PCR-confirmed SARS-CoV-2 infection or an uninfected control (not recorded which).

This clonotype was seen at least ten times. The chain links TRBV11-2 to TRBJ2-3; D call uncertain. The CDR3 covers 12 residues. Germline-derived CDR1 and CDR2 are SGHAT and FQNNGV. The V end lost 1 base, the J end lost 3 bases, and 2 bases lay between the germline ends. CDR3 sequence reads: CASSLGTDTQYF. The CDR3 DNA sequence: TGTGCCAGCAGCTTAGGGACAGATACGCAGTATTTT.

This clonotype appeared a few times. The rearrangement uses TRBV7-2 and TRBJ2-5, with a weak D call TRBD2 (5 bases). V gave up 5 bases and J gave up 3 bases, with 10 bases separating them. This CDR3 has 13 amino acids. Germline CDR1 is SGHTA and CDR2 is FQGNSA. The CDR3 spells CASSRGLEETQYF. The CDR3 bases are TGTGCCAGCAGCCGAGGACTGGAAGAGACCCAGTACTTC.

There are a few counts of this clonotype. V usage is TRBV7-3 and J usage is TRBJ2-3; the D is unclear. The CDR3 spans 14 residues. Germline V gene data show CDR1 as SGHTA and CDR2 as FQGTGA. With 4 bases removed from V and 5 bases from J, the gap between germline ends came to 13 bases. The CDR3 DNA sequence: TGTGCCAGCAGCTCCCAGCACATGTTAGATACGCAGTATTTT. Its protein product is CASSSQHMLDTQYF. Drawing the rest from reference TRBV7-3 and TRBJ2-3, the complete variable domain is GAGVSQTPSNKVTEKGKYVELRCDPISGHTALYWYRQSLGQGPEFLIYFQGTGAADDSGLPNDRFFAVRPEGSVSTLKIQRTERGDSAVYLCASSSQHMLDTQYFGPGTRLTVL.

This clonotype was seen at least ten times. The chain couples TRBV5-1 to TRBJ2-7; D perhaps matches TRBD2 (6 bases). This CDR3 region has 13 residues. CDR1 SGHRS and CDR2 YFSETQ come from the germline V gene. Deletions cut 4 bases from V and 3 bases from J, with 11 bases between. The CDR3 protein is CASSTGGVYEQYF. Here the CDR3 DNA reads TGCGCCAGCAGCACCGGGGGTGTCTACGAGCAGTACTTC.

This chain uses TRBV19 with TRBJ2-1; D gene ambiguous. Trimming stripped 7 bases from V and 5 bases from J, with 15 bases between. The length of the CDR3 is 14 residues. Germline CDR1 reads LNHDA; CDR2 reads SQIVND (reference sequence). The CDR3 spells CASNSSTRHNEQFF. The CDR3 bases are TGTGCCAGTAATTCGTCGACACGCCACAATGAGCAGTTCTTC. The complete variable domain, with remaining parts taken from reference TRBV19 and TRBJ2-1, reads DGGITQSPKYLFRKEGQNVTLSCEQNLNHDAMYWYRQDPGQGLRLIYYSQIVNDFQKGDIAEGYSVSREKKESFPLTVTSAQKNPTAFYLCASNSSTRHNEQFFGPGTRLTVL.

Turning to this clonotype: This CDR3 is missing its conserved last phenylalanine or tryptophan, likely due to a read error. This chain joins TRBV11-3 and TRBJ2-1, with 7 bases matching TRBD2. In germline, CDR1 is SGHNT, CDR2 YENEEA. The CDR3 contains 15 residues. Germline trimming cut 8 bases from V and 1 base from J; bases unmatched to any gene: 8. The CDR3 DNA follows: TGTGCCAGCTGCATGGGGGGGTCGTCCTACAATGAGCAGTTCTCC. Translation: CASCMGGSSYNEQFS.

The rearrangement links TRBV19 to TRBJ2-1, with a tentative D call TRBD1 (6 bases). The CDR3 is 13 residues long. V gave up 5 bases and J gave up 9 bases, with 14 bases separating them. The germline gives CDR1 LNHDA, CDR2 SQIVND (reference sequence). CDR3 loop: CASSPSGVGEQFF. The CDR3 nucleotides are TGTGCCAGTAGTCCCTCAGGGGTCGGTGAGCAGTTCTTC.

This clonotype was recorded many times. Written as DNA, the CDR3 is TGTGCCAGCAGCCTCGACAGGGAGGGCACTGAAGCTTTCTTT. Translated, it gives CASSLDREGTEAFF. The rearrangement joins TRBV13 to TRBJ1-1, with 7 bases lining up with TRBD1. The length of the CDR3 is 14 residues. The germline V gene has CDR1 PRHDT and CDR2 FYEKMQ (reference sequence). The junction had 7 bases not matched to a gene; V was cut back by 5 bases and J by 4 bases.

J is TRBJ2-7 and V is TRBV19; D is possibly TRBD2 (6 bases). The V and J ends lost 3 bases and 0 bases respectively, with 18 bases between them. CDR1 is LNHDA and CDR2 is SQIVND in the germline V gene (reference sequence). This CDR3 is built from 17 residues. The chain's CDR3 is CASSIAPGLSASYEQYF. CDR3 coding DNA: TGTGCCAGTAGTATCGCCCCGGGACTTTCAGCCTCCTACGAGCAGTACTTC.